The 8 T cell receptor beta chains listed next were all sequenced from one sample in a study of T cells in Graves' hyperthyroidism and ophthalmopathy. Amplification targeted TCR beta CDR3 regions from RNA transcripts. The HTBI primer set served for first-round RT-PCR of the TCR CDR3. Each CDR3 protein gets one entry after TCRdb re-called the multiplex PCR reads with MiXCR. The sample lists about 590,000 distinct CDR3 sequences; around 16% were seen once. Sequencing was carried out using blood. The receptors stem from a woman aged 30 to 39 with Graves' hyperthyroidism.

This clonotype was recorded many times. This chain connects TRBV6-1 to TRBJ2-1; 7 bases are a match to TRBD2. With 7 bases clipped from V and 6 bases from J, the junction kept 12 bases outside the gene matches. The CDR3 sequence is 15 residues long. Germline-derived CDR1 and CDR2 are MNHNS and SASEGT. CDR3 nucleotides: TGTGCCAGCACCCGAGGAGCGGGATGGGTCAATGAGCAGTTCTTC. As protein: CASTRGAGWVNEQFF.

In this sample, this clonotype turned up many times. The V and J genes are TRBV6-1 and TRBJ1-2; D not resolved. Between the trimmed V and J ends, which lost 2 bases and 2 bases, there was a span of 12 bases. This CDR3 comprises 15 residues. Germline CDR1 is MNHNS and CDR2 is SASEGT. This CDR3 reads CASSELVTGNYGYTF. CDR3 in DNA: TGTGCCAGCAGTGAACTGGTTACGGGAAACTATGGCTACACCTTC.

This chain connects TRBV7-9 to TRBJ1-1, with D possibly matching TRBD1 (5 bases). Germline values: CDR1 SEHNR, CDR2 FQNEAQ (reference sequence). V shed 5 bases and J shed 0 bases, with 10 bases lying between them. CDR3 size: 14 residues. CDR3 sequence (DNA): TGTGCCAGCAGCGGAGGGGAAATGAACACTGAAGCTTTCTTT. It specifies CASSGGEMNTEAFF.

The chain joins TRBV10-3 to TRBJ1-5; D possibly corresponds to TRBD1 (5 bases). CDR1 and CDR2 from the germline V gene are ENHRY and SYGVKD. Between the trimmed V and J ends, which lost 4 bases and 5 bases, there was a span of 12 bases. The CDR3 runs 14 residues. The CDR3 DNA is TGTGCCATCAGTGTTGAGGGGTTAGATCAGCCCCAGCATTTT. This translates into CAISVEGLDQPQHF.

In this sample, this clonotype turned up a few times. The chain joins TRBV20-1 to TRBJ1-2; no definite D call. The V and J ends lost 3 bases and 8 bases respectively, with 13 bases between them. The CDR3 contains 12 residues. The V gene's germline CDR1 is DFQATT and CDR2 SNEGSKA (reference sequence). The CDR3 loop is CSARPAGEGYTF. The CDR3 DNA sequence: TGCAGTGCTAGGCCGGCAGGTGAAGGCTACACCTTC.

This clonotype was seen a few times. The chain combines TRBV20-1 with TRBJ2-2; D is possibly TRBD1 or TRBD2 (6 bases each). V was trimmed by 6 bases and J by 4 bases, leaving 18 bases between them. CDR1 is DFQATT and CDR2 is SNEGSKA in the germline V gene (reference sequence). This CDR3 region has 15 residues. The CDR3 loop is CSAPRGGDRTGELFF. As DNA, the CDR3 is TGCAGTGCCCCCAGGGGCGGGGACCGCACCGGGGAGCTGTTTTTT.

Turning to this clonotype: A read error may be the cause here, since a much bigger clone is one base away. This rearrangement joins TRBV27 to TRBJ2-7; possibly TRBD2 for D (6 bases). Deletions cut 8 bases from V and 0 bases from J, with 11 bases between. The germline CDR1 and CDR2 sequences are MNHEY and SMNVEV (reference sequence). The CDR3 sequence is 13 residues long. The CDR3 sequence is CASWRGSSYEQYF. The CDR3 nucleotides read TGTGCCAGCTGGAGGGGCAGCTCCTACGAGCAGTACTTC.

This clonotype was counted many times. The chain joins TRBV20-1 to TRBJ1-5, with D uncertain. Between the trimmed V and J ends, which lost 2 bases and 4 bases, there was a span of 9 bases. Germline CDR1 is DFQATT and CDR2 is SNEGSKA (reference sequence). The CDR3 consists of 13 residues. DNA for the CDR3: TGCAGTGCTAGACAGTCTTCTAATCAGCCCCAGCATTTT. The encoded protein is CSARQSSNQPQHF.